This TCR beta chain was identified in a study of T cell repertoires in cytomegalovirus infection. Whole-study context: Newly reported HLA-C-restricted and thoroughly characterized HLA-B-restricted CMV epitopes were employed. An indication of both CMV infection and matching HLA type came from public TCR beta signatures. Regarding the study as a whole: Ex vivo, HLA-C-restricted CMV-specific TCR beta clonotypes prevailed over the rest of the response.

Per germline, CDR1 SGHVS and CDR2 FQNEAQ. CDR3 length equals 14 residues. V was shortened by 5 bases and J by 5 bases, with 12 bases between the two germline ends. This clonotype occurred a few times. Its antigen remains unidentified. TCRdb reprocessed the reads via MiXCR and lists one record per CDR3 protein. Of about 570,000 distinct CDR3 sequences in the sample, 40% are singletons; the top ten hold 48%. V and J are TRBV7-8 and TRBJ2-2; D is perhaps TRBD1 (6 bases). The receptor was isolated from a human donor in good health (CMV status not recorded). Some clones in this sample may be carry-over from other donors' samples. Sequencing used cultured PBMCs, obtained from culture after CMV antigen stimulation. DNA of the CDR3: TGTGCCAGCAGCAGATCCAGGGGAACCGGGGAGCTGTTTTTT. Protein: CASSRSRGTGELFF.